These 8 T cell receptor beta chains were all obtained from the same sample, sequenced in a study of cytomegalovirus exposure and HLA in healthy donors. This PCR relied on a set of 60 Vbeta primers and 13 Jbeta primers. Profiled with immunoSEQ multiplex PCR; TCRdb holds only in-frame clones, not every one. Of 100,000 to 150,000 clones in the sample, approximately 85% were seen once. The sequenced material came from PBMCs. The origin of the receptors is a boy between 5 and 17 years old in good health and CMV-seronegative.

The chain carries TRBV7-9 and TRBJ1-4; 9 bases line up with TRBD1. CDR1 is SEHNR, CDR2 FQNEAQ, per germline (reference sequence). The junction had 10 bases not matched to a gene; V was cut back by 5 bases and J by 3 bases. The CDR3 spans 17 residues. For the CDR3, the DNA is TGTGCCAGCAGCAGACAGGACAGGGGCCCGGCTAATGAAAAACTGTTTTTT. Translating it yields CASSRQDRGPANEKLFF.

This chain links TRBV5-1 with TRBJ1-1; 9 bases are shared with TRBD1. Looked up from germline, CDR1 is SGHRS and CDR2 is YFSETQ. CDR3 size: 16 residues. Trimming removed 7 bases from V and 6 bases from J; junction bases left unmatched: 16. This CDR3 is CASEPGTGSPGAEAFF. The CDR3 nucleotides are TGCGCCAGCGAACCCGGGACAGGGTCCCCGGGGGCTGAAGCTTTCTTT.

This chain connects TRBV27 to TRBJ1-6; 7 positions match TRBD1. Per germline, CDR1 MNHEY and CDR2 SMNVEV (reference sequence). After removal of 3 bases from V and 7 bases from J, the junction contained 12 bases not matched to a gene. CDR3 length: 17 residues. The CDR3 nucleotides are TGTGCCAGCAGTTTCAGCGTGACAGGGCGCCGGAATTCACCCCTCCACTTT. Translating gives CASSFSVTGRRNSPLHF.

This rearrangement joins TRBV7-9 to TRBJ1-2; D possibly corresponds to TRBD1 (6 bases). The germline CDR1 and CDR2 sequences are SEHNR and FQNEAQ (reference sequence). The CDR3 runs 15 residues. V was pared by 1 base and J by 7 bases, with 16 bases between. CDR3 sequence: CASSLEGGATGGYTF. CDR3 sequence (DNA): TGTGCCAGCAGCTTAGAGGGGGGGGCAACTGGTGGCTACACCTTC.

The chain employs TRBV5-1 and TRBJ2-7; 13 bases map to TRBD2. This CDR3 spans 17 amino acids. Per germline, CDR1 SGHRS and CDR2 YFSETQ. V was pared by 2 bases and J by 3 bases, with 8 bases of the junction left unmatched. The CDR3 loop is CASSLKGLAGQDYEQYF. In DNA, the CDR3 is TGCGCCAGCAGCTTAAAGGGACTAGCGGGGCAAGACTACGAGCAGTACTTC.

This clone was counted between two and nine times. The chain joins TRBV9 to TRBJ1-1, with D maybe TRBD1 (6 bases). V was trimmed by 3 bases and J by 3 bases, leaving 12 bases between them. CDR1 SGDLS and CDR2 YYNGEE come from the germline V gene. CDR3 length: 14 amino acids. The CDR3 bases are TGTGCCAGCAGCGGAGGGGGGGGACACACTGAAGCTTTCTTT. Protein: CASSGGGGHTEAFF.

This sequence joins TRBV6-5 and TRBJ2-5; 11 bases align to TRBD2. The DNA end is a closer match to TRBJ2-7, so the J assignment may be wrong. Germline CDR1 reads MNHEY; CDR2 reads SVGAGI. The CDR3 runs 16 residues. In DNA, the CDR3 is TGTGCCAGCAGTTACTCGAGGACTAGCGGGTATTACGAGCAGTACTTC. This sequence encodes CASSYSRTSGYYEQYF.

The chain couples TRBV27 to TRBJ2-1; TRBD1 matches at 9 bases. Germline CDR1 and CDR2: MNHEY and SMNVEV (reference sequence). This CDR3 region has 14 residues. J was trimmed by 5 bases and V by 5 bases; bases with no gene match: 4. The CDR3 coding sequence is TGTGCCAGCAGTCAAGGGACAGGGAACAATGAGCAGTTCTTC. This translates into CASSQGTGNNEQFF.